The 17 T cell receptor beta chains in this list originate from one sample, sequenced in a study of cytomegalovirus exposure and HLA in healthy donors. Primers included in the PCR were 60 Vbeta and 13 Jbeta primers. The assay was immunoSEQ multiplex PCR, and TCRdb's table has in-frame clones only and misses some. The sample has 150,000 to 200,000 clones, roughly 78% seen once; the top ten hold less than 15%. Sequences were obtained from PBMCs. Receptor source: a woman aged 45-65 years in good health and CMV-seropositive.

The CDR3 DNA reads TGTGCCAGTCGAACATCCGGCCAGGGGGCCGCCGGGGAGCTGTTTTTT. Translated, it gives CASRTSGQGAAGELFF. The chain has TRBV19 and TRBJ2-2; 8 positions match TRBD1. Germline V gene data show CDR1 as LNHDA and CDR2 as SQIVND (reference sequence). CDR3 length: 16 amino acids. With V trimmed by 8 bases and J by 6 bases, 14 bases remained unmatched.

The rearrangement links TRBV2 to TRBJ1-5; D remains unclear. Germline lookup yields CDR1 SNHLY and CDR2 FYNNEI. V was cut by 7 bases and J by 1 base, with 14 bases left in between. The CDR3 is 15 residues long. The DNA of the CDR3 is TGTGCCAGCAAAGCAGGTACTGGGAGCAATCAGCCCCAGCATTTT. Protein: CASKAGTGSNQPQHF.

The chain employs TRBV13 and TRBJ1-2; D call uncertain. Trimming took off 0 bases at V and 7 bases at J, with 9 bases between the two ends. CDR1 and CDR2 (germline): PRHDT, FYEKMQ (reference sequence). The CDR3 has 13 residues. The CDR3 DNA sequence: TGTGCCAGCAGCTTAGGGGTTTACGGTGGCTACACCTTC. This gives the protein CASSLGVYGGYTF.

The chain joins TRBV14 to TRBJ2-1; tentatively, D is TRBD2 (6 bases). The CDR3 spans 17 residues. With 0 bases removed from V and 9 bases from J, the gap between germline ends came to 21 bases. CDR1 is SGHDN, CDR2 FVKESK, per germline. The CDR3 reads CASSQDGSWRGGVEQFF. The CDR3 coding sequence is TGTGCCAGCAGCCAAGATGGGTCTTGGCGGGGCGGGGTTGAGCAGTTCTTC.

The chain combines TRBV13 with TRBJ2-2, with a weak D call TRBD1 (6 bases). CDR1 and CDR2 from the germline V gene are PRHDT and FYEKMQ (reference sequence). Trimming cost V 6 bases and J 2 bases, with 16 bases left between them. The CDR3 is 16 amino acids. The CDR3 DNA follows: TGTGCCAGCAGTTCTTCCGTACAGGGAAACACCGGGGAGCTGTTTTTT. It specifies CASSSSVQGNTGELFF.

This chain joins TRBV6-1 and TRBJ2-7; TRBD2 matches at 7 bases. Per germline, CDR1 MNHNS and CDR2 SASEGT. V lost 6 bases to trimming and J lost 3 bases; unmatched junction nucleotides: 2. This CDR3 has 12 residues. CDR3 region: CASSRDYYEQYF. The CDR3 bases are TGTGCCAGCAGCCGGGACTACTACGAGCAGTACTTC.

This chain links TRBV7-9 with TRBJ1-2; TRBD1 agrees at 9 bases. V lost 2 bases, J lost 6 bases, and 10 bases stayed unmatched. The CDR3 totals 16 residues. The germline V gene encodes CDR1 SEHNR and CDR2 FQNEAQ (reference sequence). The CDR3 loop is CASSLLATGGPDGYTF. DNA for the CDR3: TGTGCCAGCAGCTTACTAGCGACAGGGGGTCCTGATGGCTACACCTTC. Full variable domain (missing parts from reference TRBV7-9 and TRBJ1-2): DTGVSQNPRHKITKRGQNVTFRCDPISEHNRLYWYRQTLGQGPEFLTYFQNEAQLEKSRLLSDRFSAERPKGSFSTLEIQRTEQGDSAMYLCASSLLATGGPDGYTFGSGTRLTVV.

The chain links TRBV2 to TRBJ1-4, with D maybe TRBD1 (5 bases). This CDR3 comprises 16 residues. V lost 2 bases, J lost 8 bases, and 18 bases lay in between. Germline CDR1 and CDR2: SNHLY and FYNNEI. The CDR3 DNA reads as TGTGCCAGCAGTGAAACAAGGGTCAGGGTTCGGGAAAAACTGTTTTTT. Its protein is CASSETRVRVREKLFF.

This clone is a singleton in its sample. This chain links TRBV28 with TRBJ1-2, with D hard to call. The CDR3 is made up of 12 amino acids. Trimming stripped 4 bases from V and 8 bases from J, with 11 bases between. Germline values: CDR1 MDHEN, CDR2 SYDVKM. CDR3 nucleotide sequence: TGTGCCAGCAGTTCCCCCCCGAGGGGCTACACCTTC. Encoded protein: CASSSPPRGYTF.

The chain has TRBV6-5 and TRBJ1-4; D might be TRBD1 (5 bases). Germline CDR1 reads MNHEY; CDR2 reads SVGAGI. V was clipped by 6 bases and J by 5 bases, with 10 bases between them. This CDR3 has 13 amino acids. CDR3 amino acids: CASSRQRNEKLFF. The CDR3 DNA reads TGTGCCAGCAGCCGACAGAGGAATGAAAAACTGTTTTTT.

The rearrangement uses TRBV27 and TRBJ1-2; D is uncertain. CDR1 MNHEY and CDR2 SMNVEV come from the germline V gene (reference sequence). Between the trimmed V and J ends, which lost 3 bases and 6 bases, there was a span of 11 bases. The CDR3 covers 13 residues. CDR3 loop: CASSFQPRNGYTF. The CDR3 region has the DNA TGTGCCAGCAGTTTCCAACCCAGGAATGGCTACACCTTC.

V gene TRBV5-1 combines with J gene TRBJ1-1, with a possible D match to TRBD1 (6 bases). This CDR3 region has 17 residues. Trimming cost V 4 bases and J 0 bases, with 19 bases left between them. The germline V gene encodes CDR1 SGHRS and CDR2 YFSETQ. CDR3 in amino acids: CASSPGHPMGLNTEAFF. DNA of the CDR3: TGCGCCAGCAGCCCGGGACATCCGATGGGGTTGAACACTGAAGCTTTCTTT.

The chain is built from TRBV13 and TRBJ2-1; TRBD1 aligns across 7 bases. This CDR3 contains 16 residues. The germline gives CDR1 PRHDT, CDR2 FYEKMQ (reference sequence). V lost 4 bases and J lost 0; bases outside the gene matches: 6. The CDR3 DNA sequence: TGTGCCAGCAGCTACTCACAGGGGAGCTCCTACAATGAGCAGTTCTTC. This codes for CASSYSQGSSYNEQFF.

This clone has a single count. The chain uses TRBV10-3 and TRBJ2-2, with a tentative D call TRBD2 (6 bases). Germline CDR1 is ENHRY and CDR2 is SYGVKD. This CDR3 spans 14 amino acids. Between the trimmed V and J ends, which lost 5 bases and 5 bases, there was a span of 12 bases. The CDR3 region is CAISSVGGTGELFF. CDR3 bases: TGTGCCATCAGTTCCGTCGGGGGTACCGGGGAGCTGTTTTTT.

This clone was detected a few times. The chain recombines TRBV7-8 with TRBJ2-5, with 7 positions matching TRBD2. V shed 1 base and J 7 bases; nucleotides not matched to a gene: 15. This CDR3 has 17 amino acids. The V gene's germline CDR1 is SGHVS and CDR2 FQNEAQ. CDR3: CASSLVKGRAGRGTQYF. The CDR3 DNA is TGTGCCAGCAGCTTAGTAAAAGGGAGGGCAGGAAGAGGGACCCAGTACTTC.

The chain employs TRBV7-9 and TRBJ1-2, with TRBD1 matching 8 bases. Germline V gene lookup returns CDR1 SEHNR and CDR2 FQNEAQ (reference sequence). This CDR3 spans 13 amino acids. V shed 6 bases, J shed 5 bases, and the junction held 5 bases outside the gene matches. CDR3: CASSRTGHYGYTF. CDR3 nucleotides: TGTGCCAGCAGTAGGACAGGGCATTATGGCTACACCTTC.

As regards this clone: Distinct nucleotide sequences in the sample also encode this CDR3. This rearrangement joins TRBV5-6 to TRBJ1-1; D not resolved. The CDR3 runs to 13 residues. V gave up 0 bases and J gave up 5 bases, with 8 bases separating them. In germline, CDR1 is SGHDT, CDR2 YYEEEE. The CDR3 loop reads CASSLVSGTEAFF. CDR3 nucleotides: TGTGCCAGCAGCTTGGTCTCGGGAACTGAAGCTTTCTTT.